The 31 T cell receptor beta chains listed next were all sequenced from one sample in a study of blood T cells in healthy people across ages. Next came a second PCR, run for about 6 to 12 cycles, which used a sample-barcoded 5' primer along with a J-beta primer mix. TCRdb redid the calling of the 5' RACE reads with MiXCR, one entry per CDR3 protein. Of around 1,500,000 distinct CDR3 sequences in the sample, 42% were seen once. Input material: blood. Every receptor here comes from a young woman in good health.

This clonotype was found a few times. The chain uses TRBV7-2 and TRBJ2-1; 7 positions match TRBD1. The CDR3 loop spans 13 amino acids. Germline V CDR1 and CDR2: SGHTA, FQGNSA. Unmatched junction bases numbered 7, after V lost 4 bases and J lost 10 bases. In nucleotides, the CDR3 is TGTGCCAGCAGCTCAGGGACAGTGAAGGAGCAGTTCTTC. Translating it yields CASSSGTVKEQFF.

This chain joins TRBV7-3 and TRBJ1-1, with TRBD1 as a possible D gene (6 bases). The CDR3 sequence is 15 residues long. Trimming left V 5 bases short and J 5 bases short, with 18 bases between. Germline V gene data show CDR1 as SGHTA and CDR2 as FQGTGA. The CDR3 region has the DNA TGTGCCAGCAGCCTCCACGGGGGGGGCAGAACTGAAGCTTTCTTT. Protein product: CASSLHGGGRTEAFF.

This clonotype has more than one count but fewer than ten. The chain is built from TRBV5-1 and TRBJ2-5; 9 positions match TRBD1. The DNA end favors TRBJ2-7, so the J call may be wrong. This CDR3 contains 16 residues. Germline CDR1 and CDR2: SGHRS and YFSETQ. The CDR3 nucleotides read TGCGCCAGCAGCCCGATACCCGGGACAGGGATCCACGAGCAGTACTTC. This gives the protein CASSPIPGTGIHEQYF.

V gene TRBV15 combines with J gene TRBJ2-1, with TRBD1 identical over 10 bases. Trimming at V came to 3 bases and at J to 1 base, leaving 3 bases not matched to a gene. This CDR3 spans 16 amino acids. Germline V lookup: CDR1 LNHNV, CDR2 YYDKDF (reference sequence). The CDR3 sequence is CATSRADRGSYNEQFF. In DNA, the CDR3 is TGTGCCACCAGCAGGGCGGACAGGGGGTCCTACAATGAGCAGTTCTTC.

The J gene is TRBJ2-7, the V gene TRBV6-6; D is unresolved. This CDR3 spans 16 amino acids. V was trimmed by 6 bases and J by 2 bases, leaving 20 bases between them. Germline lookup yields CDR1 MNHNY and CDR2 SVGAGI (reference sequence). The DNA for the CDR3 is TGTGCCAGCAGCACCTCAACGGTCTCCAGTCCCTACGAGCAGTACTTC. This sequence encodes CASSTSTVSSPYEQYF.

This clonotype was found a few times. The chain couples TRBV11-2 to TRBJ2-1; perhaps TRBD2 as D (5 bases). Trimming shortened V by 1 base and J by 4 bases, and 17 bases separated the two germline ends. Germline V gene lookup returns CDR1 SGHAT and CDR2 FQNNGV. The CDR3 is 17 amino acids. CDR3 DNA: TGTGCCAGCAGCTTAGGTCGCCGGACTGAGCGTTACAATGAGCAGTTCTTC. Amino acid sequence: CASSLGRRTERYNEQFF.

The table lists this clonotype with a few counts. J is TRBJ1-5 and V is TRBV6-5; no clear D gene. This CDR3 spans 14 amino acids. V lost 6 bases to trimming and J lost 1 base, with 10 bases between them. Per the germline V gene, CDR1 is MNHEY and CDR2 is SVGAGI. This CDR3 reads CASSNGQSNQPQHF. DNA for the CDR3: TGTGCCAGCAGCAACGGGCAGAGCAATCAGCCCCAGCATTTT.

V is TRBV20-1 and J is TRBJ2-7; D perhaps matches TRBD2 (6 bases). The CDR3 is 15 amino acids. CDR1 and CDR2 (germline): DFQATT, SNEGSKA (reference sequence). Deletions cut 5 bases from V and 7 bases from J, with 24 bases between. This CDR3 reads CSAFLAGLAGYEQYF. CDR3 in DNA: TGCAGTGCTTTCCTTGCGGGGCTAGCAGGGTATGAGCAGTACTTC.

The gene calls are TRBV6-5 and TRBJ1-5; D not certain. V was clipped by 9 bases and J by 1 base, with 13 bases between them. CDR3 length: 14 amino acids. CDR1 is MNHEY and CDR2 is SVGAGI in the germline V gene. Here the CDR3 DNA reads TGTGCCAGACGCGCGATGGCAAGCAATCAGCCCCAGCATTTT. It encodes CARRAMASNQPQHF.

The V call is TRBV2, the J call TRBJ1-4; TRBD1 matches 8 bases. The CDR3 contains 14 residues. After removal of 7 bases from V and 5 bases from J, the junction contained 6 bases not matched to a gene. Germline V gene lookup returns CDR1 SNHLY and CDR2 FYNNEI. The CDR3 region is CASTYRQGNEKLFF. The DNA for the CDR3 is TGTGCCAGCACTTATCGACAGGGGAATGAAAAACTGTTTTTT.

This chain uses TRBV27 with TRBJ2-6; 7 nucleotides agree with TRBD1. Germline CDR1 reads MNHEY; CDR2 reads SMNVEV (reference sequence). J lost 4 bases, V lost 4 bases, and 7 bases had no gene match. CDR3 length: 16 residues. CDR3 bases: TGTGCCAGCAGTTCGACAGGGCTATCAGGGGCCAACGTCCTGACTTTC. Residues: CASSSTGLSGANVLTF. The full variable domain, with the rest looked up from reference TRBV27 and TRBJ2-6, is EAQVTQNPRYLITVTGKKLTVTCSQNMNHEYMSWYRQDPGLGLRQIYYSMNVEVTDKGDVPEGYKVSRKEKRNFPLILESPSPNQTSLYFCASSSTGLSGANVLTFGAGSRLTVL.

In this sample, this clonotype turned up a few times. This chain links TRBV10-3 with TRBJ2-3; D is undetermined. The CDR3 contains 13 residues. The germline gives CDR1 ENHRY, CDR2 SYGVKD. V lost 2 bases to trimming and J lost 2 bases, with 5 bases between them. The CDR3 loop is CAISEGVTDTQYF. CDR3 coding DNA: TGTGCCATCAGTGAGGGCGTCACAGATACGCAGTATTTT.

The chain joins TRBV10-3 to TRBJ2-1, with TRBD2 identical over 13 bases. Germline V gives CDR1 ENHRY, CDR2 SYGVKD. The V and J ends lost 4 bases and 10 bases, in that order; junction bases with no gene match: 7. The CDR3 runs to 15 residues. DNA for the CDR3: TGTGCCATCAGTGGGACTAGCGGGGGACACTACGAGCAGTTCTTC. It yields the protein CAISGTSGGHYEQFF.

The V gene is TRBV2, the J gene TRBJ2-1; D not certain. Germline CDR1 is SNHLY and CDR2 is FYNNEI. V dropped 1 base and J dropped 4 bases, with 8 bases sitting between them. This CDR3 has 14 amino acids. The CDR3 sequence: CASSEVRIYNEQFF. The CDR3 bases are TGTGCCAGCAGTGAAGTGCGGATTTACAATGAGCAGTTCTTC.

The sample holds a few counts of this clonotype. The chain uses TRBV20-1 and TRBJ2-3, with a tentative D call TRBD1 (5 bases). The CDR3 sequence is 18 residues long. V gave up 6 bases and J gave up 4 bases, with 29 bases separating them. CDR1 and CDR2 from the germline V gene are DFQATT and SNEGSKA (reference sequence). CDR3 sequence: CSAPTPGRAMESPDTQYF. The CDR3 nucleotides read TGCAGTGCACCCACCCCAGGCAGGGCTATGGAAAGCCCAGATACGCAGTATTTT.

The chain links TRBV10-3 to TRBJ2-3; D is possibly TRBD1 or TRBD2 (5 bases each). The germline V gene has CDR1 ENHRY and CDR2 SYGVKD. Trimming pared 2 bases from V and 2 bases from J, leaving 8 bases between. The CDR3 has 14 residues. The CDR3 DNA sequence: TGTGCCATCAGTGAGCGGGGCCACACAGATACGCAGTATTTT. Amino acids: CAISERGHTDTQYF.

This chain uses TRBV6-5 with TRBJ2-5; TRBD2 might be the D (7 bases). The CDR3 is 13 amino acids. V was shortened by 6 bases and J by 7 bases, with 15 bases between the two germline ends. Germline CDR1 MNHEY, CDR2 SVGAGI. CDR3 region: CASSLGGRGTQYF. The CDR3 DNA is TGTGCCAGCAGCCTCGGGGGGCGTGGGACCCAGTACTTC.

The chain joins TRBV9 to TRBJ1-1, with TRBD1 as a possible D gene (6 bases). The CDR3 has 15 amino acids. Trimming stripped 2 bases from V and 3 bases from J, with 14 bases between. CDR1 is SGDLS and CDR2 is YYNGEE in the germline V gene. Here the CDR3 DNA reads TGTGCCAGCAGCGTCCACAGGGACGAGGACACTGAAGCTTTCTTT. Encoded protein: CASSVHRDEDTEAFF.

This clonotype showed up many times. This sequence joins TRBV5-5 and TRBJ2-7; no firm D call. Germline-derived CDR1 and CDR2 are SGHKS and YYEKEE (reference sequence). This CDR3 is 12 amino acids long. The V and J ends lost 0 bases and 3 bases respectively, with 4 bases between them. For the CDR3, the DNA is TGTGCCAGCAGCTTGGACTTCTACGAGCAGTACTTC. It yields the protein CASSLDFYEQYF.

This clonotype was seen more than once but under ten times. The chain joins TRBV29-1 to TRBJ2-5; 16 bases are a match to TRBD2. The junction had 6 bases not matched to a gene; V was cut back by 6 bases and J by 2 bases. The CDR3 is 16 amino acids. Germline CDR1 and CDR2: SQVTM and ANQGSEA. CDR3 region: CSVSPGLAGGQETQYF. The CDR3 DNA reads as TGCAGCGTCTCTCCGGGACTAGCGGGGGGGCAAGAGACCCAGTACTTC.

V gene TRBV7-6 combines with J gene TRBJ2-1, with TRBD2 identical over 15 bases. J gave up 6 bases and V 6 bases, and 6 bases lay outside the gene matches. The CDR3 sequence is 16 residues long. Germline V gene data show CDR1 as SGHVS and CDR2 as FNYEAQ. CDR3 region: CASSLGLAGGVNEQFF. CDR3 DNA: TGTGCCAGCAGTCTGGGACTAGCGGGGGGCGTCAATGAGCAGTTCTTC. Full variable domain (outside the CDR3, taken from reference TRBV7-6 and TRBJ2-1): GAGVSQSPRYKVTKRGQDVALRCDPISGHVSLYWYRQALGQGPEFLTYFNYEAQQDKSGLPNDRFSAERPEGSISTLTIQRTEQRDSAMYRCASSLGLAGGVNEQFFGPGTRLTVL.

The chain is built from TRBV16 and TRBJ1-2; 11 bases line up with TRBD1. The CDR3 extends over 15 amino acids. V lost 4 bases and J lost 5; bases outside the gene matches: 6. The germline gives CDR1 KGHSY, CDR2 FQNENV. CDR3 DNA sequence: TGTGCCAGCAGCCGACCGGGACAGGGGGTTTATGGCTACACCTTC. Its translation is CASSRPGQGVYGYTF.

J is TRBJ2-3 and V is TRBV6-1; 12 positions match TRBD2. The CDR3 contains 15 residues. With 8 bases clipped from V and 5 bases from J, the junction kept 8 bases outside the gene matches. Germline V gene data show CDR1 as MNHNS and CDR2 as SASEGT. CDR3 in amino acids: CASAWTSGMGDTQYF. The CDR3 DNA follows: TGTGCCAGCGCTTGGACTAGCGGGATGGGAGATACGCAGTATTTT.

The chain has TRBV20-1 and TRBJ2-1; TRBD2 agrees at 13 bases. With V trimmed by 0 bases and J by 9 bases, 17 bases remained unmatched. Germline values: CDR1 DFQATT, CDR2 SNEGSKA (reference sequence). The CDR3 loop spans 19 amino acids. CDR3 nucleotides: TGCAGTGCTAGAGACTTATCCGGGACTAGCGGGATAGGTTTCTTTGAGCAGTTCTTC. It is translated as CSARDLSGTSGIGFFEQFF.

The rearrangement joins TRBV5-1 to TRBJ2-5, with D possibly TRBD2 on 5 matching bases. CDR3 size: 16 residues. V was pared by 4 bases and J by 2 bases, with 18 bases between. Germline CDR1 and CDR2: SGHRS and YFSETQ. In DNA, the CDR3 is TGCGCCAGCAGCCCCCGGACTTGGCTACTTCAAGAGACCCAGTACTTC. This sequence encodes CASSPRTWLLQETQYF.

CDR3 residues: CASSRIREQFF. CDR3 in DNA: TGTGCCAGCAGCCGTATTCGGGAGCAGTTCTTC. The V call is TRBV3-1, the J call TRBJ2-1; D not resolved. V lost 4 bases and J 10 bases, leaving 8 bases between the germline ends. This CDR3 has 11 amino acids. Germline V gene data show CDR1 as LGHDT and CDR2 as YNNKEL (reference sequence).

The chain couples TRBV7-7 to TRBJ2-5; 8 nucleotides agree with TRBD2. Germline-derived CDR1 and CDR2 are SSHAT and FNYEAQ (reference sequence). The V segment lost 1 base and the J segment 11 bases; nucleotides outside the gene matches: 18. CDR3 size: 17 residues. CDR3 protein: CASSLGLLGTSGNEQYF. The CDR3 DNA sequence: TGTGCCAGCAGCTTAGGTTTATTGGGGACTAGTGGCAATGAGCAGTACTTC.

The chain joins TRBV6-5 to TRBJ2-3; 9 nucleotides line up with TRBD2. Germline trimming cut 3 bases from V and 2 bases from J; bases unmatched to any gene: 6. Germline assignment: CDR1 MNHEY and CDR2 SVGAGI. The length of the CDR3 is 16 residues. The chain's CDR3 is CASSYTIAGDTDTQYF. The CDR3 nucleotides are TGTGCCAGCAGTTATACCATAGCGGGGGACACAGATACGCAGTATTTT.

This clonotype was seen only a few times. The V call is TRBV29-1, the J call TRBJ2-7; the D is unclear. Looked up from germline, CDR1 is SQVTM and CDR2 is ANQGSEA. Trimming left V 4 bases short and J 3 bases short, with 7 bases between. The length of the CDR3 is 11 residues. As DNA, the CDR3 is TGCAGCGTTGGCAGCATCTACGAGCAGTACTTC. This encodes CSVGSIYEQYF.

This sequence joins TRBV20-1 and TRBJ2-7; D is possibly TRBD1 (6 bases). V was clipped by 6 bases and J by 0 bases, with 15 bases between them. The CDR3 is 14 amino acids. Germline lookup yields CDR1 DFQATT and CDR2 SNEGSKA (reference sequence). The CDR3 region has the DNA TGCAGTGCCAAAGGGGGAGCGGACTCCTACGAGCAGTACTTC. It yields the protein CSAKGGADSYEQYF.

This chain links TRBV11-2 with TRBJ2-3, with 11 nucleotides matching TRBD1. The CDR3 totals 18 residues. The germline V gene encodes CDR1 SGHAT and CDR2 FQNNGV. After removal of 0 bases from V and 0 bases from J, the junction contained 5 bases not matched to a gene. The CDR3 here is CASSLDLGTGGSTDTQYF. DNA of the CDR3: TGTGCCAGCAGCTTAGATCTTGGGACAGGGGGTAGCACAGATACGCAGTATTTT.